These 5 T cell receptor beta chains were sequenced from one sample in a study of blood T cell repertoires in COVID-19. Using immunoSEQ multiplex PCR, the repertoire was profiled, and TCRdb retains in-frame clones only, with some absent. The top ten clones hold 4.1% of a sample with around 280,000 clones, roughly 80% of them seen once. Sequences were obtained from peripheral blood. These receptors all come from a woman aged 45-65 years with active or convalescent COVID-19.

CDR3 region: CAISQWTSGNADTQYF. Here the CDR3 DNA reads TGTGCCATCAGTCAATGGACTAGCGGGAATGCAGATACGCAGTATTTT. The chain recombines TRBV10-3 with TRBJ2-3, with 12 nucleotides matching TRBD2. Germline CDR1 and CDR2: ENHRY and SYGVKD. This CDR3 has 16 amino acids. The V gene end was trimmed by 5 bases and the J gene end by 4 bases; junction bases not matched to a gene: 7.

The chain is built from TRBV3-1 (or the pseudogene TRBV3-2) and TRBJ1-2; 7 nucleotides match TRBD1. With V trimmed by 1 base and J by 7 bases, 12 bases remained unmatched. Germline CDR1 reads LGHDT; CDR2 reads YNNKEL (reference sequence). The CDR3 is 16 amino acids. The CDR3 spells CASSQVRGRPLFGYTF. The CDR3, as DNA: TGTGCCAGCAGCCAAGTTAGGGGGCGCCCCTTGTTTGGCTACACCTTC.

The V call is TRBV4-1, the J call TRBJ1-2; 8 bases align to TRBD1. Germline-derived CDR1 and CDR2 are MGHRA and YSYEKL. The CDR3 has 14 residues. Trimming at V came to 3 bases and at J to 6 bases, leaving 6 bases not matched to a gene. The CDR3 protein is CASSQYRGDHGYTF. The CDR3 DNA reads TGCGCCAGCAGCCAGTACAGGGGGGACCATGGCTACACCTTC.

Turning to this clone: Other DNA sequences in this sample translate to the same CDR3. The V call is TRBV2, the J call TRBJ1-6, with TRBD1 matching over 9 bases. V shed 6 bases, J shed 7 bases, and the junction held 1 base outside the gene matches. CDR3 size: 13 residues. CDR1 is SNHLY, CDR2 FYNNEI, per germline. The CDR3 is CASRGQGNSPLHF. DNA of the CDR3: TGTGCCAGCAGGGGACAGGGAAATTCACCCCTCCACTTT.

J is TRBJ2-2 and V is TRBV3-1 (or the pseudogene TRBV3-2), with 12 bases aligning to TRBD2. The CDR3 is 16 amino acids. V lost 1 base to trimming and J lost 6 bases; unmatched junction nucleotides: 3. CDR1 and CDR2 (germline): LGHDT, YNNKEL (reference sequence). This CDR3 is CASSQATSGSPGELFF. CDR3 DNA sequence: TGTGCCAGCAGCCAAGCGACTAGCGGGAGTCCCGGGGAGCTGTTTTTT.